The TCR beta chain described here comes from a study of blood T cells in healthy people across ages. Study background: Per every two T cells, about one barcoded beta molecule was captured by template switching. Overall study results and limits: Any conclusive comparison of naive versus antigen-experienced cells was prevented by using unsorted PBMCs.

With a J-beta primer mix and a sample-barcoded 5' primer, a second PCR ran about 6 to 11 cycles. Template switching added a 12-random-nucleotide identifier to every cDNA molecule. A single record per CDR3 protein comes from TCRdb applying MiXCR to the 5' RACE reads. The table shows 1.5 million to 2 million distinct CDR3 sequences, with roughly a third occurring only once. The study isolated at least 6.5 million PBMCs from each sample. CDR1 MNHEY and CDR2 SVGEGT come from the germline V gene. V gave up 3 bases and J gave up 0 bases, with 9 bases separating them. CDR3 length equals 15 residues. Of note for this clonotype: Its antigen is unidentified.

Sequencing was done on a sample of blood. This sequence joins TRBV6-2 or TRBV6-3 and TRBJ1-5; no clear D gene. The receptor's source is a woman under 40 in good health. The CDR3, as DNA: TGTGCCAGCAGTTATCCCAGTTATAGCAATCAGCCCCAGCATTTT. It codes for CASSYPSYSNQPQHF.